This T cell receptor (beta chain) was recorded in a study of T cell repertoires in aging, cancer and after chemotherapy. Rearranged V-D-J TRB sequences were amplified with a mixed TRB-A/B primer pool. TCRdb called the multiplex PCR reads again in MiXCR, with one record for every CDR3 protein. The sample lists some 2,400 distinct CDR3 sequences, around 30% occurring once. This clonotype is categorized as medium-sized. No antigen is known for it. The trim removed 5 bases at V and 5 bases at J, leaving 10 bases unmatched. The CDR3 is 16 amino acids. Study-level findings and limits: Across the chemotherapy interval, each cancer cohort showed higher median generation probability, suggesting thymic rebound. Untreated cancer patients had significantly lower blood TCR diversity than age-matched healthy donors.

Peripheral blood genomic DNA, not sorted cells or RNA, was the template. Sequencing was performed on blood. The TCR originated in a human donor with a solid tumor. This chain uses TRBV12-3 or TRBV12-4 with TRBJ1-5; 9 positions agree with TRBD1. CDR3 DNA: TGTGCCAGCAGTCCATACCCCCGACAGGGGGATCAGCCCCAGCATTTT. Amino acid sequence: CASSPYPRQGDQPQHF.